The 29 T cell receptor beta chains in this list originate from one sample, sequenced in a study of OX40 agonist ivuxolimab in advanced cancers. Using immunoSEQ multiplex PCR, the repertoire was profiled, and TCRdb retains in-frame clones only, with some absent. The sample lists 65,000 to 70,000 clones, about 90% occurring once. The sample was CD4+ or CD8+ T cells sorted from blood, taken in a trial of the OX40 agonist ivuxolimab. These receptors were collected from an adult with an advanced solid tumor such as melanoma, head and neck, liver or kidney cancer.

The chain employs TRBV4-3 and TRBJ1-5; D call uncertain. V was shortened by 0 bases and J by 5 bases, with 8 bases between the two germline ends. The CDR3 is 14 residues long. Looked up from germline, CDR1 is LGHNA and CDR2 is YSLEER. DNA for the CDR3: TGCGCCAGCAGCCAAGAGTTAGGAGATCAGCCCCAGCATTTT. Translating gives CASSQELGDQPQHF.

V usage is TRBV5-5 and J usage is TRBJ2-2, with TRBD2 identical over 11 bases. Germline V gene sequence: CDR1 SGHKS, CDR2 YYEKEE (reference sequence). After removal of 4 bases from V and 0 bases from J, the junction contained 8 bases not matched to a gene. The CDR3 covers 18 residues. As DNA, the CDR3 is TGTGCCAGCAGCGGGGGGACTAGCGGAGGACCGAACACCGGGGAGCTGTTTTTT. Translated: CASSGGTSGGPNTGELFF.

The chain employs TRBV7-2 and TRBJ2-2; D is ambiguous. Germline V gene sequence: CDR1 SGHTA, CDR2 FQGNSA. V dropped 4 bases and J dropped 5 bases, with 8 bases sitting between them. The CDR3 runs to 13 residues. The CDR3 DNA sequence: TGTGCCAGCAGCTCCCAATGGACCGGGGAGCTGTTTTTT. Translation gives CASSSQWTGELFF.

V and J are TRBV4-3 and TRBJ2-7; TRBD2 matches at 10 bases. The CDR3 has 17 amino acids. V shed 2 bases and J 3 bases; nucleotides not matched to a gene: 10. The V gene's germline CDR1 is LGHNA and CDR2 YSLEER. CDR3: CASSQNPSWTSGYEQYF. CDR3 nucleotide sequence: TGCGCCAGCAGCCAAAATCCATCCTGGACTAGCGGCTACGAGCAGTACTTC.

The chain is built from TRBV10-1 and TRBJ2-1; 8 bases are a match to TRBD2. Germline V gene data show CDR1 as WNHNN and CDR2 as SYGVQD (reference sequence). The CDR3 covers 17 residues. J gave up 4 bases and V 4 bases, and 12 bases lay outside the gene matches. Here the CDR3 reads CASSALNSGNKYNEQFF. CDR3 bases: TGCGCCAGCAGTGCGCTTAATAGCGGGAACAAGTACAATGAGCAGTTCTTC.

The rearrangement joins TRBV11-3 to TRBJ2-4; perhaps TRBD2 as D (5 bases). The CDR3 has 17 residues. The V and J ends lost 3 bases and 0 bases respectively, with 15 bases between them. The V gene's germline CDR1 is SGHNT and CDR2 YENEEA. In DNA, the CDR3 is TGTGCCAGCAGCTTTGGTCGGGAATCTATAGCCAAAAACATTCAGTACTTC. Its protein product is CASSFGRESIAKNIQYF.

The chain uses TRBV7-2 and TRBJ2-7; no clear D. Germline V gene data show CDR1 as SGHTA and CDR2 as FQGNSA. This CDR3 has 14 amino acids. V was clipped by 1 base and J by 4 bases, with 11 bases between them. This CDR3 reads CASSLDYSLYEQYF. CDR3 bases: TGTGCCAGCAGCTTAGACTACTCATTATACGAGCAGTACTTC.

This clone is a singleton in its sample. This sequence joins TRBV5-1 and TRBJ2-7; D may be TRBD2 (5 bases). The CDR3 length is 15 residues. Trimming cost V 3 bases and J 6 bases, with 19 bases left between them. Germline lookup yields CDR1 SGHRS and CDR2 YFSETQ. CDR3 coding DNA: TGCGCCAGCAGCTACTCACGGAGGAGCAGTGGCGAGCAGTACTTC. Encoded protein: CASSYSRRSSGEQYF.

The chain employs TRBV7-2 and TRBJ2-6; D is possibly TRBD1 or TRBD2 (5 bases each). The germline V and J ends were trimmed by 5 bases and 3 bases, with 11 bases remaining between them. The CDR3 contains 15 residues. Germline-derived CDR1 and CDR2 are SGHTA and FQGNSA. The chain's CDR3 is CASSPARGGANVLTF. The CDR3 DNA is TGTGCCAGCAGCCCCGCGAGGGGTGGGGCCAACGTCCTGACTTTC.

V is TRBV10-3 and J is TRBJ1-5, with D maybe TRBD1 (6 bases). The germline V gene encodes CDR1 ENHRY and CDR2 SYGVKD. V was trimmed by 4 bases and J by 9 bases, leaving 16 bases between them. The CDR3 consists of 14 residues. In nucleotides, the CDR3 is TGTGCCATCAGTGCAGCAGGGGCAAGTACGCCCCAGCATTTT. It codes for CAISAAGASTPQHF.

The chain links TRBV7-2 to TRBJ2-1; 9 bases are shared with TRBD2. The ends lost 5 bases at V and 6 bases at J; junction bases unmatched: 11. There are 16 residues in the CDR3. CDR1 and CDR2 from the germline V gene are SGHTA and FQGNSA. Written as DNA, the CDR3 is TGTGCCAGCAGCACCCGGGTAGCGGGAGTGGGCAATGAGCAGTTCTTC. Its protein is CASSTRVAGVGNEQFF.

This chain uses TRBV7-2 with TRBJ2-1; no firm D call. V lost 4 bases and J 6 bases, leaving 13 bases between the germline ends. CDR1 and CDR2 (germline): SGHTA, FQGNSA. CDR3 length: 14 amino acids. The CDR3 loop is CASSSRRNLNEQFF. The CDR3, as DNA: TGTGCCAGCAGCTCTAGGCGGAATCTCAATGAGCAGTTCTTC.

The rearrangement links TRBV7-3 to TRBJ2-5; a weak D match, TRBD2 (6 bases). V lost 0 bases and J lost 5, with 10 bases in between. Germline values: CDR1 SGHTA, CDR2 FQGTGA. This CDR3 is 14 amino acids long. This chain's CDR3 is CASSLTGGWETQYF. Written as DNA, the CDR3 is TGTGCCAGCAGCTTAACGGGGGGTTGGGAGACCCAGTACTTC.

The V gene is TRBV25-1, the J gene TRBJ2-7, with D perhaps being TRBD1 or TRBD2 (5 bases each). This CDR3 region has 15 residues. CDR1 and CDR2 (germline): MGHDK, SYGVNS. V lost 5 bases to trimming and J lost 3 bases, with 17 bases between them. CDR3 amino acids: CASSRPGTGNYEQYF. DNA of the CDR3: TGTGCCAGCAGTCGACCGGGGACGGGAAACTACGAGCAGTACTTC.

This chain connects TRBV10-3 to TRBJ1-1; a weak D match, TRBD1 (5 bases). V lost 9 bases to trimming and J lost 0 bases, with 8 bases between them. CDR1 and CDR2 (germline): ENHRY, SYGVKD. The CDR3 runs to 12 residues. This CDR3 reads CAIRQMNTEAFF. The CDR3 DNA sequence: TGTGCCATTCGACAGATGAACACTGAAGCTTTCTTT.

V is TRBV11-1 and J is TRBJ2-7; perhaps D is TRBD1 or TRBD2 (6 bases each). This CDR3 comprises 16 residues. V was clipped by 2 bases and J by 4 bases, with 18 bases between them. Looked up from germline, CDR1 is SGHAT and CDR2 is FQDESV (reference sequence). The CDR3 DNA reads TGTGCCAGCAGCTTATCCCAAGGGGGGCCCGGGTACGAGCAGTACTTC. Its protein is CASSLSQGGPGYEQYF.

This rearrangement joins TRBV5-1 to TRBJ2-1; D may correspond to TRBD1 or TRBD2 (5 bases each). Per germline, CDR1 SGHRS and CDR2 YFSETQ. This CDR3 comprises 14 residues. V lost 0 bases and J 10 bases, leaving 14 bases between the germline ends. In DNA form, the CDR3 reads TGCGCCAGCAGCTTGGAGGGTGGGACCACAGAGCAGTTCTTC. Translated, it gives CASSLEGGTTEQFF.

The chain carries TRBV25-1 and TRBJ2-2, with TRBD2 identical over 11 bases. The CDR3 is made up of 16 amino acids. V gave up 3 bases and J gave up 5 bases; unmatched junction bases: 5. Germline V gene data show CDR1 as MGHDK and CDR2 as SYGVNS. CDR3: CASSDGTSGITGELFF. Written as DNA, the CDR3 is TGTGCCAGCAGTGATGGGACTAGCGGTATAACCGGGGAGCTGTTTTTT.

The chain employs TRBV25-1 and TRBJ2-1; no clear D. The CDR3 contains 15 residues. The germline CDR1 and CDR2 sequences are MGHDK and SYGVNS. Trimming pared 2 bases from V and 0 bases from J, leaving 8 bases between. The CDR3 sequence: CASSETYGSYNEQFF. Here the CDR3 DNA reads TGTGCCAGCAGTGAAACCTACGGCTCCTACAATGAGCAGTTCTTC.

CDR3 region: CASSVEGTGRSFF. Here the CDR3 DNA reads TGTGCCAGCAGCGTAGAGGGGACAGGTCGTAGTTTCTTT. This chain joins TRBV9 and TRBJ1-1, with TRBD1 matching over 8 bases. With 0 bases clipped from V and 13 bases from J, the junction kept 8 bases outside the gene matches. Looked up from germline, CDR1 is SGDLS and CDR2 is YYNGEE. The CDR3 has 13 residues.

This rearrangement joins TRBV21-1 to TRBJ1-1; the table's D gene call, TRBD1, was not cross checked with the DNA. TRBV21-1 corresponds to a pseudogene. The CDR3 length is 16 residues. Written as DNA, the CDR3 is TGTGCCAGCAGTCTCCGGGACAGAAGACTGAACACTGAAGCTTTCTTT. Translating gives CASSLRDRRLNTEAFF.

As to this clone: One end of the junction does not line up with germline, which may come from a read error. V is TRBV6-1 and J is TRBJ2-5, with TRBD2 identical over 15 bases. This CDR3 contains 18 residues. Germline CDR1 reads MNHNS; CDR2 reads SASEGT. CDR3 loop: CASSKAGTSGRLQETQYF. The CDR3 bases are TGTGCCAGCAGTAAAGCCGGGACTAGCGGGAGGCTCCAAGAGACCCAGTACTTC.

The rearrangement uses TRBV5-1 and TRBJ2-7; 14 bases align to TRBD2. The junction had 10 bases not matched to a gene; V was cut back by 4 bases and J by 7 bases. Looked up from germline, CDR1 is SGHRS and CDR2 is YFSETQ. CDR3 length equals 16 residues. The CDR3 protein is CASSRTTSGRAPEQYF. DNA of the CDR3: TGCGCCAGCAGCAGGACGACTAGCGGGAGGGCCCCAGAGCAGTACTTC.

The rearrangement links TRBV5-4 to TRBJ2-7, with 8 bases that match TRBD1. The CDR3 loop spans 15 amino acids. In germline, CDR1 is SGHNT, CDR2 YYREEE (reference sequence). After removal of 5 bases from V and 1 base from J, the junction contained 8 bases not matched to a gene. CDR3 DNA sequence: TGTGCCAGCAGTCCCCTCCGGGACAGGTCCTACGAGCAGTACTTC. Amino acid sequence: CASSPLRDRSYEQYF.

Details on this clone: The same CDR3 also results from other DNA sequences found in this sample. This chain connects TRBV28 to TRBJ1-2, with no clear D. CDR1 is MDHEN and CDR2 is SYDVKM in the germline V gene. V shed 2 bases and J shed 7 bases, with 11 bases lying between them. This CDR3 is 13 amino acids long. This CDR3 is CASSLKVPGGYTF. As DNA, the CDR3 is TGTGCCAGCAGTTTAAAGGTTCCGGGTGGCTACACCTTC.

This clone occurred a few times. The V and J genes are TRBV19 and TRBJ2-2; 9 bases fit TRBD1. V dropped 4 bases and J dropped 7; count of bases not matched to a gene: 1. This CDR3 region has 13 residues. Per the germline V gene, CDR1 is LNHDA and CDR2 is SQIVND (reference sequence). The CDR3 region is CASSTTGGGELFF. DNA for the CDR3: TGTGCCAGTAGTACGACAGGGGGCGGGGAGCTGTTTTTT.

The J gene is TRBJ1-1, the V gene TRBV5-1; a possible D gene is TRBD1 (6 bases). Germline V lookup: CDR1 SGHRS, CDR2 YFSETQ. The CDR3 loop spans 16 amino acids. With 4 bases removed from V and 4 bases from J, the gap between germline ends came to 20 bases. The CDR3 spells CASSNPSGGGFTEAFF. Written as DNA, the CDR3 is TGCGCCAGCAGCAACCCTTCCGGCGGGGGCTTCACTGAAGCTTTCTTT.

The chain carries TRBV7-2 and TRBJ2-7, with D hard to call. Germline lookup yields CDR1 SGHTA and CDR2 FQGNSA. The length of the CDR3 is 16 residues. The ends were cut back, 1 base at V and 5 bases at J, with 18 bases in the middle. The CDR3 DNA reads TGTGCCAGCAGCTTAGAAGACTCCGTTGTTGTTCACGAGCAGTACTTC. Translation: CASSLEDSVVVHEQYF.

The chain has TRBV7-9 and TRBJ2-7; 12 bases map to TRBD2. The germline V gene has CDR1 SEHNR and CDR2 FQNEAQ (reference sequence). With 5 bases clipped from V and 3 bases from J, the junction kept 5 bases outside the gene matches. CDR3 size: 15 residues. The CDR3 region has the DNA TGTGCCAGCAGCAAGACTAGCGGGAGCAACTACGAGCAGTACTTC. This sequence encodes CASSKTSGSNYEQYF.